The 27 T cell receptor beta chains reported below all come from one sample, sequenced in a study of T cell clonotyping in hematopoietic cell transplantation. This table comes from immunoSEQ multiplex PCR, and its TCRdb copy is limited to in-frame clones, with some not included. In the table there are about 29,000 clones, roughly 80% of which are singletons. The time point was: recipient sample about 28 days before transplant, after cytoreduction. Here the sequenced sample was peripheral blood mononuclear cells, taken before stem cell transplant. The source of these receptors is a woman in her thirties with chronic myeloid leukemia. Some clones in this sample may be carry-over from other donors' samples.

V is TRBV29-1 and J is TRBJ1-2; 7 nucleotides line up with TRBD1. The germline gives CDR1 SQVTM, CDR2 ANQGSEA. The CDR3 spans 13 residues. The trim removed 1 base at V and 8 bases at J, leaving 7 bases unmatched. Here the CDR3 DNA reads TGCAGCGTTGAAGGTGACAGGGAAGGCGGCTACACCTTC. Protein: CSVEGDREGGYTF.

V usage is TRBV5-4 and J usage is TRBJ1-4; D not certain. The germline V gene encodes CDR1 SGHNT and CDR2 YYREEE (reference sequence). V dropped 4 bases and J dropped 10 bases, with 14 bases sitting between them. This CDR3 is built from 13 residues. CDR3 sequence: CASSAALGPKLFF. CDR3 coding DNA: TGTGCCAGCAGCGCCGCCCTTGGGCCAAAACTGTTTTTT.

This chain links TRBV19 with TRBJ1-4; D not resolved. CDR3 length: 15 residues. With 5 bases removed from V and 6 bases from J, the gap between germline ends came to 16 bases. Germline values: CDR1 LNHDA, CDR2 SQIVND (reference sequence). The chain's CDR3 is CASSASNSYYEKLFF. CDR3 bases: TGTGCCAGTAGTGCCTCAAACAGCTACTATGAAAAACTGTTTTTT.

The V call is TRBV5-1, the J call TRBJ1-2; no clear D. V was clipped by 3 bases and J by 3 bases, with 9 bases between them. Germline loops: CDR1 SGHRS, CDR2 YFSETQ. CDR3 length equals 13 residues. The CDR3 protein is CASSSPGYYGYTF. In DNA, the CDR3 is TGCGCCAGCAGCTCCCCGGGCTACTATGGCTACACCTTC.

V usage is TRBV4-2 and J usage is TRBJ1-2; 8 bases line up with TRBD1. The CDR3 is 15 residues long. The ends lost 1 base at V and 3 bases at J; junction bases unmatched: 4. Germline V gene sequence: CDR1 LGHNA, CDR2 YNFKEQ. CDR3 sequence: CASSQGTGLYYGYTF. In DNA form, the CDR3 reads TGTGCCAGCAGCCAAGGGACAGGGTTATACTATGGCTACACCTTC.

This clone showed up just a few times. V and J are TRBV6-5 and TRBJ1-2; TRBD1 matches at 10 bases. This CDR3 contains 14 residues. CDR1 MNHEY and CDR2 SVGAGI come from the germline V gene. Losses at the gene ends were 6 bases for V and 4 bases for J; bases not matched to a gene: 5. The CDR3 is CASRGQGRFYGYTF. The CDR3 coding sequence is TGTGCCAGCAGGGGACAGGGGCGGTTCTATGGCTACACCTTC.

The chain joins TRBV6-1 to TRBJ2-3; unclear D gene. In germline, CDR1 is MNHNS, CDR2 SASEGT. V was cut by 7 bases and J by 2 bases, with 10 bases left in between. The CDR3 is made up of 13 amino acids. The CDR3, as DNA: TGTGCCAGCAAGCACAGAATCACAGATACGCAGTATTTT. Its translation is CASKHRITDTQYF.

The table lists this clone with a few counts. V gene TRBV2 combines with J gene TRBJ1-3, with a tentative D call TRBD1 (6 bases). Trimming cost V 4 bases and J 2 bases, with 9 bases left between them. CDR1 SNHLY and CDR2 FYNNEI come from the germline V gene. This CDR3 contains 14 residues. The CDR3 sequence is CASSVRGAGNTIYF. The CDR3 DNA reads TGTGCCAGCAGTGTCAGGGGTGCTGGAAACACCATATATTTT.

The chain uses TRBV27 and TRBJ1-2; 8 positions agree with TRBD1. Losses at the gene ends were 4 bases for V and 4 bases for J; bases not matched to a gene: 5. CDR1 is MNHEY and CDR2 is SMNVEV in the germline V gene (reference sequence). The CDR3 totals 14 residues. CDR3 sequence reads: CASSSGQGLYGYTF. The CDR3 DNA is TGTGCCAGCAGTTCCGGACAGGGCCTCTATGGCTACACCTTC.

This chain uses TRBV7-3 with TRBJ2-5; 9 positions agree with TRBD2. Germline V CDR1 and CDR2: SGHTA, FQGTGA. The CDR3 is 15 amino acids. J lost 2 bases, V lost 4 bases, and 5 bases had no gene match. CDR3 in DNA: TGTGCCAGCAGCTCCGCGGGGGGGAGGCAAGAGACCCAGTACTTC. It is translated as CASSSAGGRQETQYF.

This clone was seen more than once but under ten times. This rearrangement joins TRBV2 to TRBJ2-3, with 11 bases aligning to TRBD2. The CDR3 consists of 15 residues. Germline loops: CDR1 SNHLY, CDR2 FYNNEI. Unmatched junction bases numbered 4, after V lost 6 bases and J lost 2 bases. CDR3 coding DNA: TGTGCCAGCAGGGTAGCGGGGGGGCCCACAGATACGCAGTATTTT. This gives the protein CASRVAGGPTDTQYF.

This chain connects TRBV5-6 to TRBJ2-5, with TRBD2 matching 7 bases. CDR1 is SGHDT, CDR2 YYEEEE, per germline. V shed 2 bases, J shed 9 bases, and the junction held 13 bases outside the gene matches. This CDR3 has 15 residues. CDR3 sequence: CASSLASGPRKSQYF. The CDR3, as DNA: TGTGCCAGCAGCTTAGCTAGCGGTCCTCGGAAATCCCAGTACTTC.

The chain couples TRBV6-5 to TRBJ2-1, with TRBD1 matching 10 bases. The CDR3 extends over 15 amino acids. Germline V gene lookup returns CDR1 MNHEY and CDR2 SVGAGI. Trimming cost V 6 bases and J 1 base; bases outside gene matches: 3. The CDR3 protein is CASSPGQGSYNEQFF. The CDR3, as DNA: TGTGCCAGCAGCCCGGGACAGGGGTCCTACAATGAGCAGTTCTTC.

This clone was recorded only once. The rearrangement joins TRBV5-1 to TRBJ2-7, with a weak D call TRBD2 (6 bases). Trimming shortened V by 1 base and J by 1 base, and 12 bases separated the two germline ends. CDR1 is SGHRS and CDR2 is YFSETQ in the germline V gene. This CDR3 has 15 residues. In DNA, the CDR3 is TGCGCCAGCAGCTTGTCAGCGGGCCGGTCCTACGAGCAGTACGTC. Protein: CASSLSAGRSYEQYV.

The chain couples TRBV27 to TRBJ2-1, with 13 bases aligning to TRBD2. After removal of 2 bases from V and 8 bases from J, the junction contained 6 bases not matched to a gene. Germline assignment: CDR1 MNHEY and CDR2 SMNVEV (reference sequence). The CDR3 totals 16 residues. CDR3 in amino acids: CASSLNGLAGVYEQFF. DNA of the CDR3: TGTGCCAGCAGTTTAAACGGACTAGCGGGGGTCTATGAGCAGTTCTTC.

This clone was seen once. The chain is built from TRBV4-3 and TRBJ2-7; a weak D match, TRBD1 (6 bases). The ends were cut back, 1 base at V and 1 base at J, with 11 bases in the middle. The length of the CDR3 is 15 residues. The germline V gene has CDR1 LGHNA and CDR2 YSLEER. CDR3 loop: CASSQGRGLSYEQYF. The CDR3 DNA reads TGCGCCAGCAGCCAAGGCAGGGGATTGTCCTACGAGCAGTACTTC.

This clone was counted a single time. The chain uses TRBV5-4 and TRBJ2-5; D not certain. CDR1 is SGHNT, CDR2 YYREEE, per germline (reference sequence). The V gene lost 6 bases and the J gene lost 5 bases, with 11 bases spanning the gap. CDR3 size: 12 residues. The CDR3 sequence is CASTRDQETQYF. CDR3 bases: TGTGCCAGCACCCGAGATCAGGAGACCCAGTACTTC.

The chain combines TRBV6-5 with TRBJ1-1; no definite D call. This CDR3 region has 14 residues. Germline V gene sequence: CDR1 MNHEY, CDR2 SVGAGI. V dropped 5 bases and J dropped 2 bases, with 12 bases sitting between them. The CDR3 coding sequence is TGTGCCAGCAGTCCGTCTGGACCTAACACTGAAGCTTTCTTT. Protein product: CASSPSGPNTEAFF.

V usage is TRBV6-1 and J usage is TRBJ1-1; TRBD1 agrees at 7 bases. Germline CDR1 is MNHNS and CDR2 is SASEGT. The CDR3 contains 15 residues. Trimming removed 6 bases from V and 6 bases from J; junction bases left unmatched: 13. The CDR3 coding sequence is TGTGCCAGCAGCCTGAAACAGGGGATGAGGGCTGAAGCTTTCTTT. Encoded protein: CASSLKQGMRAEAFF.

The sample holds a few counts of this clone. The chain uses TRBV5-8 and TRBJ2-5; 13 bases align to TRBD2. Germline V CDR1 and CDR2: SGHTS, YDEGEE. This CDR3 comprises 16 residues. After removal of 4 bases from V and 5 bases from J, the junction contained 8 bases not matched to a gene. The DNA of the CDR3 is TGTGCCAGCAGCGTCGGGACTAGCGGGGTAACGGAGACCCAGTACTTC. Protein: CASSVGTSGVTETQYF.

The sample holds a few counts of this clone. The chain carries TRBV29-1 and TRBJ2-2; possible D gene TRBD2, 5 bases. Germline values: CDR1 SQVTM, CDR2 ANQGSEA. The CDR3 length is 12 residues. V lost 7 bases and J lost 5, with 11 bases in between. CDR3 sequence reads: CSGIGGTGELFF. The DNA of the CDR3 is TGCAGCGGAATCGGAGGAACCGGGGAGCTGTTTTTT.

The chain is built from TRBV27 and TRBJ1-4, with TRBD1 as a possible D gene (6 bases). The CDR3 is made up of 15 amino acids. The V and J ends lost 4 bases and 7 bases respectively, with 16 bases between them. Germline loops: CDR1 MNHEY, CDR2 SMNVEV (reference sequence). The CDR3 here is CASSSTPRTVEKLFF. The CDR3 DNA reads as TGTGCCAGCAGTTCTACCCCTAGGACAGTTGAAAAACTGTTTTTT.

The chain carries TRBV7-3 and TRBJ1-1; D gene ambiguous. This CDR3 is built from 12 residues. Trimming took 5 bases from V and 8 from J, leaving 12 bases between them. Germline lookup yields CDR1 SGHTA and CDR2 FQGTGA. CDR3 in DNA: TGTGCCAGCAGCCCTCTTTCCGGGGAAGCTTTCTTT. Its protein product is CASSPLSGEAFF.

This rearrangement joins TRBV6-4 to TRBJ1-5, with TRBD1 as a possible D gene (6 bases). The V end lost 4 bases, the J end lost 10 bases, and 14 bases lay between the germline ends. The germline gives CDR1 MRHNA, CDR2 SNTAGT. CDR3 length: 13 residues. The CDR3 is CASSAGANSPQHF. CDR3 sequence (DNA): TGTGCCAGCAGTGCAGGGGCGAACTCTCCCCAGCATTTT.

This clone came up a few times. V is TRBV6-1 and J is TRBJ1-1; D gene unclear. This CDR3 spans 13 amino acids. V was cut by 9 bases and J by 1 base, with 12 bases left in between. The germline gives CDR1 MNHNS, CDR2 SASEGT. Written as DNA, the CDR3 is TGTGCCAGTACGGTCTCATGGAACACTGAAGCTTTCTTT. Translated: CASTVSWNTEAFF.

As to this clone: Compared with germline, one end of the junction differs, possibly owing to a read error. The chain recombines TRBV5-1 with TRBJ1-1; the match to TRBD1 covers 7 bases. Looked up from germline, CDR1 is SGHRS and CDR2 is YFSETQ. This CDR3 comprises 12 residues. CDR3 bases: TGCGCCAGCAGCCCCAGGGGGGCCCTCGGAAACTTT. Protein product: CASSPRGALGNF.

The chain combines TRBV6-1 with TRBJ1-2, with TRBD1 as a possible D gene (5 bases). The germline gives CDR1 MNHNS, CDR2 SASEGT. V was pared by 3 bases and J by 5 bases, with 19 bases between. This CDR3 has 16 amino acids. In DNA, the CDR3 is TGTGCCAGCAGTGATCGGACACTCATGAGAGGGTATGGCTACACCTTC. Protein product: CASSDRTLMRGYGYTF.